Presented here are 22 T cell receptor beta chains from one specimen sequenced in a study of cytomegalovirus exposure and HLA in healthy donors. With 60 Vbeta and 13 Jbeta primers, the PCR was carried out. Sequencing was performed with immunoSEQ multiplex PCR; in TCRdb, only in-frame clones are kept and a portion is missing. The repertoire consists of 73,000 or so clones, with more than 80% occurring once and the leading ten covering about 6.8%. Sequenced input: PBMCs. These receptors came from a human donor in good health.

The gene calls are TRBV2 and TRBJ1-6; D gene unclear. The V end lost 6 bases, the J end lost 9 bases, and 18 bases lay between the germline ends. This CDR3 comprises 15 residues. Germline CDR1 reads SNHLY; CDR2 reads FYNNEI. CDR3 nucleotides: TGTGCCAGCAGGGTGACCCTGACCGAGGGTTCACCCCTCCACTTT. Its translation: CASRVTLTEGSPLHF.

This chain links TRBV2 with TRBJ1-1; no clear D. V was clipped by 7 bases and J by 0 bases, with 9 bases between them. Germline lookup yields CDR1 SNHLY and CDR2 FYNNEI. This CDR3 comprises 13 residues. The CDR3 DNA follows: TGTGCCAGCAATCAGGATTTGAACACTGAAGCTTTCTTT. Protein: CASNQDLNTEAFF.

The chain employs TRBV6-4 and TRBJ1-1; D is possibly TRBD1 (6 bases). Per germline, CDR1 MRHNA and CDR2 SNTAGT. CDR3 length: 15 residues. Trimming removed 7 bases at V and 5 bases at J, with 20 bases between. The CDR3 protein is CASTGWRGGVTEAFF. DNA for the CDR3: TGTGCCAGCACTGGCTGGAGAGGGGGAGTGACTGAAGCTTTCTTT.

CDR3 loop: CASSSWTGGAYEQYF. DNA for the CDR3: TGTGCCAGCAGTTCATGGACAGGGGGGGCGTACGAGCAGTACTTC. The chain uses TRBV28 and TRBJ2-7; TRBD1 agrees at 10 bases. The CDR3 runs to 15 residues. After removal of 4 bases from V and 4 bases from J, the junction contained 7 bases not matched to a gene. Germline V gene lookup returns CDR1 MDHEN and CDR2 SYDVKM.

This chain links TRBV19 with TRBJ2-1, with 7 bases fitting TRBD2. With V trimmed by 7 bases and J by 2 bases, 5 bases remained unmatched. The germline gives CDR1 LNHDA, CDR2 SQIVND (reference sequence). This CDR3 contains 14 residues. CDR3 nucleotide sequence: TGTGCCAGTACGAACGGGGGGACCTACAATGAGCAGTTCTTC. Encoded protein: CASTNGGTYNEQFF.

CDR3 region: CASSSTGDSGNTIYF. The CDR3, as DNA: TGTGCCAGTAGTTCCACAGGGGACTCTGGAAACACCATATATTTT. The rearrangement links TRBV19 to TRBJ1-3, with 7 bases lining up with TRBD1. Germline V gives CDR1 LNHDA, CDR2 SQIVND (reference sequence). V lost 5 bases, J lost 0 bases, and 4 bases stayed unmatched. CDR3 length: 15 residues.

The chain employs TRBV5-4 and TRBJ2-7, with TRBD1 identical over 8 bases. J was trimmed by 3 bases and V by 1 base; bases with no gene match: 6. The CDR3 extends over 15 amino acids. CDR1 is SGHNT, CDR2 YYREEE, per germline (reference sequence). The CDR3 is CASSLNRGMIYEQYF. The CDR3 DNA sequence: TGTGCCAGCAGCTTGAACAGGGGGATGATCTACGAGCAGTACTTC.

The rearrangement uses TRBV29-1 and TRBJ1-2; 9 bases map to TRBD1. This CDR3 is 15 amino acids long. With 5 bases clipped from V and 3 bases from J, the junction kept 10 bases outside the gene matches. Germline values: CDR1 SQVTM, CDR2 ANQGSEA. The CDR3: CSVLPGQGSDYGYTF. DNA for the CDR3: TGCAGCGTTCTTCCGGGACAGGGTTCTGACTATGGCTACACCTTC. The full variable domain, its missing parts supplied by reference TRBV29-1 and TRBJ1-2, is SAVISQKPSRDICQRGTSLTIQCQVDSQVTMMFWYRQQPGQSLTLIATANQGSEATYESGFVIDKFPISRPNLTFSTLTVSNMSPEDSSIYLCSVLPGQGSDYGYTFGSGTRLTVV.

This sequence joins TRBV7-2 and TRBJ1-1; D gene ambiguous. The germline CDR1 and CDR2 sequences are SGHTA and FQGNSA. V was trimmed by 0 bases and J by 0 bases, leaving 8 bases between them. There are 15 residues in the CDR3. CDR3 sequence reads: CASSLAESVNTEAFF. CDR3 nucleotides: TGTGCCAGCAGCTTAGCGGAGTCGGTGAACACTGAAGCTTTCTTT.

The V call is TRBV5-1, the J call TRBJ2-6; TRBD1 is a possible D gene (6 bases). The CDR3 is 17 amino acids. Trimming took off 1 base at V and 0 bases at J, with 11 bases between the two ends. Germline-derived CDR1 and CDR2 are SGHRS and YFSETQ. For the CDR3, the DNA is TGCGCCAGCAGCTTGACAGGGACCAGCTCTGGGGCCAACGTCCTGACTTTC. It codes for CASSLTGTSSGANVLTF.

The chain is built from TRBV5-1 and TRBJ2-5, with 12 bases fitting TRBD2. CDR1 is SGHRS and CDR2 is YFSETQ in the germline V gene. This CDR3 comprises 17 residues. Losses at the gene ends were 1 base for V and 6 bases for J; bases not matched to a gene: 10. CDR3 amino acids: CASSLNLLAGGQKTQYF. In nucleotides, the CDR3 is TGCGCCAGCAGCTTGAACCTCCTAGCGGGGGGGCAAAAGACCCAGTACTTC.

The chain joins TRBV7-3 to TRBJ2-6, with 7 bases identical to TRBD1. Germline V gene lookup returns CDR1 SGHTA and CDR2 FQGTGA. The CDR3 contains 17 residues. V lost 9 bases to trimming and J lost 0 bases; unmatched junction nucleotides: 11. CDR3 residues: CASNSGTAFSGANVLTF. The CDR3 nucleotides are TGTGCCAGTAACTCCGGGACAGCGTTCTCTGGGGCCAACGTCCTGACTTTC.

V is TRBV7-3 and J is TRBJ2-2; TRBD2 agrees at 13 bases. Unmatched junction bases numbered 4, after V lost 6 bases and J lost 0 bases. This CDR3 region has 17 residues. Per the germline V gene, CDR1 is SGHTA and CDR2 is FQGTGA. In DNA form, the CDR3 reads TGTGCCAGCAGTCGTGGACTAGCGGGAGCGAACACCGGGGAGCTGTTTTTT. This translates into CASSRGLAGANTGELFF.

This clone occurred once. The chain recombines TRBV9 with TRBJ1-5; 7 bases match TRBD1. V lost 0 bases, J lost 0 bases, and 12 bases stayed unmatched. The CDR3 is 19 amino acids. CDR1 is SGDLS, CDR2 YYNGEE, per germline. The CDR3 region has the DNA TGTGCCAGCAGCGTAGGGCCCTCCTTGGGACAGACTAGCAATCAGCCCCAGCATTTT. Protein product: CASSVGPSLGQTSNQPQHF.

The chain combines TRBV7-8 with TRBJ2-7; D ambiguous. This CDR3 is 16 amino acids long. Per germline, CDR1 SGHVS and CDR2 FQNEAQ. V was clipped by 5 bases and J by 0 bases, with 17 bases between them. CDR3 sequence: CASSPRAGESSYEQYF. The CDR3 DNA is TGTGCCAGCAGCCCCCGCGCAGGCGAAAGCTCCTACGAGCAGTACTTC.

The CDR3 sequence: CASSSGVGGEKLFF. The DNA for the CDR3 is TGTGCCAGCAGCTCCGGGGTGGGAGGAGAAAAACTGTTTTTT. The rearrangement uses TRBV11-3 and TRBJ1-4; no firm D call. The CDR3 runs to 14 residues. Germline values: CDR1 SGHNT, CDR2 YENEEA. V gave up 4 bases and J gave up 8 bases, with 14 bases separating them.

This rearrangement joins TRBV5-5 to TRBJ2-7, with D tentatively TRBD2 (6 bases). Germline lookup yields CDR1 SGHKS and CDR2 YYEKEE (reference sequence). The CDR3 contains 14 residues. V lost 4 bases, J lost 2 bases, and 13 bases lay in between. In nucleotides, the CDR3 is TGTGCCAGCAGCGAACGGGAGTATCCCTACGAGCAGTACTTC. Its translation: CASSEREYPYEQYF. Drawing the rest from reference TRBV5-5 and TRBJ2-7, the complete variable domain is DAGVTQSPTHLIKTRGQQVTLRCSPISGHKSVSWYQQVLGQGPQFIFQYYEKEERGRGNFPDRFSARQFPNYSSELNVNALLLGDSALYLCASSEREYPYEQYFGPGTRLTVT.

V gene TRBV27 combines with J gene TRBJ2-4; a weak D match, TRBD1 (5 bases). Germline lookup yields CDR1 MNHEY and CDR2 SMNVEV (reference sequence). There are 17 residues in the CDR3. Deletions cut 5 bases from V and 0 bases from J, with 17 bases between. CDR3 DNA sequence: TGTGCCAGCAGTCCAAGGGGATCTAGTATAGCCAAAAACATTCAGTACTTC. Translation: CASSPRGSSIAKNIQYF.

The rearrangement uses TRBV4-1 and TRBJ1-4; 10 bases align to TRBD1. Germline CDR1 MGHRA, CDR2 YSYEKL. J gave up 5 bases and V 4 bases, and 1 base lay outside the gene matches. The CDR3 runs to 14 residues. The CDR3 reads CASSRTGGNEKLFF. CDR3 DNA: TGCGCCAGCAGCCGGACAGGGGGAAATGAAAAACTGTTTTTT.

This clone was observed a few times. The V gene is TRBV6-1, the J gene TRBJ1-5; possibly TRBD1 for D (6 bases). Germline V gene sequence: CDR1 MNHNS, CDR2 SASEGT. The CDR3 spans 17 residues. The ends were cut back, 3 bases at V and 4 bases at J, with 19 bases in the middle. For the CDR3, the DNA is TGTGCCAGCAGTGAGCATATAGGGGGGGCTGTAAATCAGCCCCAGCATTTT. Translation: CASSEHIGGAVNQPQHF.

This clone appeared a single time. The chain couples TRBV7-2 to TRBJ2-5; the match to TRBD2 covers 15 bases. CDR1 and CDR2 from the germline V gene are SGHTA and FQGNSA. V dropped 5 bases and J dropped 2; count of bases not matched to a gene: 3. This CDR3 has 16 amino acids. CDR3 region: CASSPGLAGGQETQYF. The CDR3 bases are TGTGCCAGCAGCCCCGGACTAGCGGGGGGGCAAGAGACCCAGTACTTC.

This chain connects TRBV7-3 to TRBJ2-5; 9 bases align to TRBD2. V shed 5 bases, J shed 5 bases, and the junction held 18 bases outside the gene matches. The CDR3 runs 18 residues. Germline CDR1 reads SGHTA; CDR2 reads FQGTGA. The CDR3 loop reads CASSPQGLASGNGETQYF. The CDR3 nucleotides are TGTGCCAGCAGCCCACAGGGACTAGCTTCCGGGAATGGGGAGACCCAGTACTTC.